What follows is one T cell receptor beta chain and its context. These data belong to a study of identical twins. One entry per CDR3 protein, called by TCRdb with MiXCR from the 5' RACE reads. Here the sample spans some 500,000 distinct CDR3 sequences, approximately 9.6% being singletons. The CDR3 is 14 amino acids. V gave up 6 bases and J gave up 6 bases; unmatched junction bases: 8. CDR1 is MNHEY, CDR2 SMNVEV, per germline (reference sequence). These data are also associated with another study on yellow fever vaccine responses in identical twins. That paper notes: Twins' vaccine T cell response reportedly seemed partly convergent, partly personalized.

This sequence originates from a woman between 18 and 29 years old in good health. The sequenced sample consisted of PBMCs. The rearrangement links TRBV27 to TRBJ2-3, with 8 positions matching TRBD2. This chain's CDR3 is CASRCLSGKDTQYF. CDR3 in DNA: TGTGCCAGCAGATGCCTTAGCGGGAAGGATACGCAGTATTTT.